These 14 T cell receptor beta chains were sequenced from one sample in a study of T cell repertoires in cytomegalovirus infection. From the reads, TCRdb called clonotypes with MiXCR, one entry per CDR3 protein. The sample records about 340,000 distinct CDR3 sequences, almost 30% being singletons. Their recognized antigens are unknown. Here the sequenced sample was cultured PBMCs, taken from culture after CMV antigen stimulation. The receptors derive from a human donor in good health (CMV status not recorded). Some clones in this sample may be carry-over from other donors' samples.

The chain links TRBV29-1 to TRBJ2-1, with TRBD2 matching 10 bases. Germline-derived CDR1 and CDR2 are SQVTM and ANQGSEA. V lost 1 base and J lost 0; bases outside the gene matches: 6. This CDR3 comprises 17 residues. The CDR3 region has the DNA TGCAGCGTTGAAGGGACTAGCGGAGCCCTCTCCTACAATGAGCAGTTCTTC. It translates to CSVEGTSGALSYNEQFF.

This clonotype was seen repeatedly, ten times or more. Written as DNA, the CDR3 is TGTGCCAGCTCAACCGACAGGTTTTCCTACGAGCAGTACTTC. It translates to CASSTDRFSYEQYF. V and J are TRBV18 and TRBJ2-7; weak D call: TRBD1 (6 bases). V lost 5 bases to trimming and J lost 1 base, with 12 bases between them. The CDR3 consists of 14 residues. CDR1 and CDR2 (germline): KGHSH, LQKENI.

The count of this clonotype is one. CDR3 sequence reads: CASSGGVRTDTQYF. The CDR3, as DNA: TGTGCCAGCAGTGGAGGCGTCAGGACAGATACGCAGTATTTT. The chain joins TRBV6-1 to TRBJ2-3; D call uncertain. This CDR3 is 14 amino acids long. V shed 4 bases and J shed 3 bases, with 11 bases lying between them. CDR1 and CDR2 from the germline V gene are MNHNS and SASEGT.

Ten or more counts support this clonotype. The V and J genes are TRBV7-2 and TRBJ2-7; D possibly corresponds to TRBD2 (5 bases). There are 14 residues in the CDR3. Germline values: CDR1 SGHTA, CDR2 FQGNSA. Trimming pared 4 bases from V and 1 base from J, leaving 11 bases between. Written as DNA, the CDR3 is TGTGCCAGCAGCTGGGGTGGAGGATCCTACGAGCAGTACTTC. As protein: CASSWGGGSYEQYF.

Only one count was recorded for this clonotype. This sequence joins TRBV15 and TRBJ2-7; 7 positions agree with TRBD1. Germline-derived CDR1 and CDR2 are LNHNV and YYDKDF (reference sequence). The CDR3 is 14 residues long. J lost 3 bases, V lost 3 bases, and 5 bases had no gene match. Written as DNA, the CDR3 is TGTGCCACCAGCAGTCCGGGACAGAGCTACGAGCAGTACTTC. Protein: CATSSPGQSYEQYF.

V is TRBV3-1 and J is TRBJ2-1; tentatively, D is TRBD1 (5 bases). Germline-derived CDR1 and CDR2 are LGHDT and YNNKEL (reference sequence). V was cut by 0 bases and J by 15 bases, with 15 bases left in between. The CDR3 covers 13 residues. The CDR3 DNA reads as TGTGCCAGCAGCCAAGATAAGAGGCAGGGTCGGTTCTTC. Translation gives CASSQDKRQGRFF.

This clonotype occurred a few times. The chain employs TRBV7-6 and TRBJ1-6, with 7 bases that match TRBD1. The germline CDR1 and CDR2 sequences are SGHVS and FNYEAQ. The J segment lost 4 bases and the V segment lost 3 bases, leaving 3 bases of the junction unmatched. This CDR3 region has 15 residues. The CDR3, as DNA: TGTGCCAGCAGCTTGGACAGGTGGTATAATTCACCCCTCCACTTT. Its translation: CASSLDRWYNSPLHF.

The J gene is TRBJ1-5, the V gene TRBV30, with TRBD1 identical over 12 bases. Trimming cost V 1 base and J 6 bases; bases outside gene matches: 4. The CDR3 contains 15 residues. CDR1 and CDR2 (germline): GTSNPN, SVGIG (reference sequence). CDR3 region: CAWSGGTGGLQPQHF. The CDR3, as DNA: TGTGCCTGGAGTGGGGGGACAGGGGGCCTTCAGCCCCAGCATTTT. The full variable domain, rest sourced from reference TRBV30 and TRBJ1-5, is SQTIHQWPATLVQPVGSPLSLECTVEGTSNPNLYWYRQAAGRGLQLLFYSVGIGQISSEVPQNLSASRPQDRQFILSSKKLLLSDSGFYLCAWSGGTGGLQPQHFGDGTRLSIL.

The chain joins TRBV7-8 to TRBJ1-2; the match to TRBD1 covers 11 bases. The CDR3 covers 17 residues. Germline values: CDR1 SGHVS, CDR2 FQNEAQ. V lost 5 bases to trimming and J lost 2 bases; unmatched junction nucleotides: 10. The CDR3: CASSPGQGAGVNYGYTF. CDR3 bases: TGTGCCAGCAGCCCTGGACAGGGGGCGGGGGTGAACTATGGCTACACCTTC.

As concerns this clonotype: The final CDR3 position lacks the conserved phenylalanine or tryptophan, pointing to a likely read error. This chain connects TRBV7-2 to TRBJ2-1, with TRBD2 matching 9 bases. Germline loops: CDR1 SGHTA, CDR2 FQGNSA. The junction had 8 bases not matched to a gene; V was cut back by 3 bases and J by 8 bases. This CDR3 region has 15 residues. The CDR3 loop is CASSFQSGRPDEQFL. The DNA of the CDR3 is TGTGCCAGCAGCTTTCAGAGCGGGAGGCCCGATGAGCAGTTCCTC.

This clonotype appeared many times. The genes are TRBV12-3 or TRBV12-4 and TRBJ1-5; D ambiguous. This CDR3 has 15 amino acids. With 5 bases removed from V and 4 bases from J, the gap between germline ends came to 15 bases. This chain's CDR3 is CASSPAGSGNQPQHF. CDR3 coding DNA: TGTGCCAGCAGTCCCGCCGGGTCCGGAAATCAGCCCCAGCATTTT.

This clonotype was observed at least ten times. In DNA form, the CDR3 reads TGTGCCAGCAGCTTAGTATATAGCGGGACGGGGGAGCAGTACTTC. It specifies CASSLVYSGTGEQYF. The V call is TRBV7-6, the J call TRBJ2-7, with TRBD2 matching over 8 bases. Germline CDR1 SGHVS, CDR2 FNYEAQ. The CDR3 totals 15 residues. J was trimmed by 7 bases and V by 1 base; bases with no gene match: 9.

The chain joins TRBV7-6 to TRBJ1-5, with D perhaps matching TRBD1 (5 bases). The CDR3 runs to 14 residues. Trimming stripped 0 bases from V and 4 bases from J, with 7 bases between. The V gene's germline CDR1 is SGHVS and CDR2 FNYEAQ. CDR3 sequence reads: CASSLAQGNQPQHF. CDR3 coding DNA: TGTGCCAGCAGCTTAGCGCAGGGTAATCAGCCCCAGCATTTT.

In its sample, this clonotype was seen a few times. The chain links TRBV18 to TRBJ2-7, with TRBD2 matching 8 bases. Germline values: CDR1 KGHSH, CDR2 LQKENI. The CDR3 is made up of 16 amino acids. The V and J ends lost 0 bases and 4 bases, in that order; junction bases with no gene match: 8. CDR3 nucleotide sequence: TGTGCCAGCTCACCACCCCTCCAGCGGGAGCGGTACGAGCAGTACTTC. It specifies CASSPPLQRERYEQYF.